This is a list of T cell receptor beta chains from one sample in a study of blood T cell repertoires in COVID-19. Sequenced by immunoSEQ multiplex PCR; TCRdb stores in-frame clones only, minus some. The sample records fewer than 100,000 clones, around 79% being singletons. Sample: peripheral blood. The receptors shown here come from a human donor in a cohort sampled during active COVID-19. CDR3s include the opening cysteine and the closing phenylalanine or tryptophan. D genes are given only for firm matches. Expanded clones get a size class; other rows say once, few or many, or leave the size out.

clone_size | j_call | cdr3_length | d_call | v_call | cdr3_nt | cdr3_aa
- | TRBJ2-4 | 22 | - | TRBV4-3 | TGCGCCAGCAGCCAAGAAATAGGGGTGCAGGGGAGAGTTGAGCTGGCCAAAAACATTCAGTACTTC | CASSQEIGVQGRVELAKNIQYF
- | TRBJ2-3 | 17 | TRBD2 | TRBV9 | TGTGCCAGCAGCGTAGGGGGACTAGCGCACAGCACAGATACGCAGTATTTT | CASSVGGLAHSTDTQYF
- | TRBJ1-4 | 15 | - | TRBV7-6 | TGTGCCAGCAGCTTAGCTCGTGCAGGGAATGAAAAACTGTTTTTT | CASSLARAGNEKLFF
- | TRBJ2-1 | 12 | - | TRBV29-1 | TGCAGCGGGGACAACAGAAACAATGAGCAGTTCTTC | CSGDNRNNEQFF
- | TRBJ2-2 | 13 | - | TRBV3-1/TRBV3-2 | TGTGCCAGCAGCCAAGGGGCTGGCGGGGAGCTGTTTTTT | CASSQGAGGELFF
- | TRBJ1-4 | 15 | - | TRBV11-3 | TGTGCCAGCAGCTTGAGGGCGGGGGCTAATGAAAAACTGTTTTTT | CASSLRAGANEKLFF
- | TRBJ1-1 | 11 | - | TRBV28 | TGTGCCAGCAGTTTAACCGGGAAGGCTTTCTTT | CASSLTGKAFF
- | TRBJ2-7 | 15 | TRBD2 | TRBV5-5 | TGTGCCAGCAGCCCTTCGGGGGGGAGTGACTACGAGCAGTACTTC | CASSPSGGSDYEQYF
- | TRBJ1-2 | 14 | TRBD1 | TRBV10-3 | TGTGCCATCAGACGGACAGGGAGTGAAGATGGCTACACCTTC | CAIRRTGSEDGYTF
- | TRBJ1-6 | 11 | - | TRBV3-1/TRBV3-2 | TGTGCCAGCAGCGGAGGGGCCCCCCTCCACTTT | CASSGGAPLHF
many | TRBJ1-5 | 14 | - | TRBV11-2 | TGTGCCAGCAGCTTAGGGGGGCGGGATCAGCCCCAGCATTTT | CASSLGGRDQPQHF
- | TRBJ1-6 | 16 | TRBD1 | TRBV5-6 | TGTGCCAGCAGTACCGGGACAGGGAGCTATAATTCACCCCTCCACTTT | CASSTGTGSYNSPLHF
once | TRBJ2-1 | 15 | - | TRBV3-1/TRBV3-2 | TGTGCCAGCAGCTGGGACTTGAGCTCCTACAATGAGCAGTTCTTC | CASSWDLSSYNEQFF
- | TRBJ2-7 | 15 | TRBD1 | TRBV5-1 | TGCGCCAGCAGCTGGGGCGGACAGGGAAAGGACGAGCAGTACTTC | CASSWGGQGKDEQYF
many | TRBJ1-6 | 21 | TRBD1 | TRBV28 | TGTGCCAGCAGTTCCCCTGTTCTTGCGCCGGACAGGGACTTAGCGGGCTCACCCCTCCACTTT | CASSSPVLAPDRDLAGSPLHF
- | TRBJ2-2 | 17 | TRBD1 | TRBV19 | TGTGCCAGTAGTCAAGGGGGAGCGACAGGGGATACCGGGGAGCTGTTTTTT | CASSQGGATGDTGELFF
few | TRBJ2-7 | 13 | - | TRBV5-1 | TGCGCCAGCAACCCGGGGGAAAACTACGAGCAGTACTTC | CASNPGENYEQYF
- | TRBJ1-2 | 16 | - | TRBV5-1 | TGCGCCAGCAGACCGGATCTCCGGGGGTTGGGCTATGGCTACACCTTC | CASRPDLRGLGYGYTF
once | TRBJ2-3 | 15 | TRBD2 | TRBV7-9 | TGTGCCAGCAGCTTAGTTGGGACTAGGGGGGATACGCAGTATTTT | CASSLVGTRGDTQYF
few | TRBJ1-2 | 15 | TRBD1 | TRBV29-1 | TGCAGCGTCCCCAAGGACAGGGGGTTTAACTATGGCTACACCTTC | CSVPKDRGFNYGYTF
- | TRBJ2-7 | 13 | TRBD2 | TRBV19 | TGTGCCAGTAGGACTAGCGGATCCTACGAGCAGTACTTC | CASRTSGSYEQYF
- | TRBJ1-1 | 17 | - | TRBV7-9 | TGTGCCAGCAGCTTAGGAGGCAGGGTGGGTTTGAACACTGAAGCTTTCTTT | CASSLGGRVGLNTEAFF
- | TRBJ2-1 | 17 | - | TRBV3-1/TRBV3-2 | TGTGCCAGCAGCCTAGCCTTGACAGGGACTTTTAACAATGAGCAGTTCTTC | CASSLALTGTFNNEQFF
- | TRBJ1-1 | 13 | - | TRBV18 | TGTGCCAGCTCACCAACATTGAACACTGAAGCTTTCTTT | CASSPTLNTEAFF
few | TRBJ2-2 | 16 | TRBD2 | TRBV3-1/TRBV3-2 | TGTGCCAGCAGCCACCGTGGACTAGCAGATACCGGGGAGCTGTTTTTT | CASSHRGLADTGELFF
- | TRBJ2-6 | 18 | - | TRBV19 | TGTGCCAGTAGTATCGACGGGACAACCGGAGCTGGGGCCAACGTCCTGACTTTC | CASSIDGTTGAGANVLTF